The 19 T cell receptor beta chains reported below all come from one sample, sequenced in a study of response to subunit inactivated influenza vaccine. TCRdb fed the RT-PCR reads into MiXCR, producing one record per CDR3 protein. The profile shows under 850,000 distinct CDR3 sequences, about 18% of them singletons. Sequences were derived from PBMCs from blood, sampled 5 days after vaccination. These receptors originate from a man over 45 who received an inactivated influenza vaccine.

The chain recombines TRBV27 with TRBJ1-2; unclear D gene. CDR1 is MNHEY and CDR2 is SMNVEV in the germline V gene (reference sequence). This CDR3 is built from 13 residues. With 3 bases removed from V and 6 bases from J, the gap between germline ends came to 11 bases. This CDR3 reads CASSFGSGDGYTF. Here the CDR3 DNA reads TGTGCCAGCAGTTTTGGGTCCGGGGATGGCTACACCTTC.

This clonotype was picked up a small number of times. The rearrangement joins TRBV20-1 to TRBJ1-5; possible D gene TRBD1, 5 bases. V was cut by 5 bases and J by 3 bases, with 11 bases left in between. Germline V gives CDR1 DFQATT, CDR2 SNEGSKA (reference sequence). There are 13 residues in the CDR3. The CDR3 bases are TGCAGTGCTTTTAGACAGCCCAATCAGCCCCAGCATTTT. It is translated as CSAFRQPNQPQHF.

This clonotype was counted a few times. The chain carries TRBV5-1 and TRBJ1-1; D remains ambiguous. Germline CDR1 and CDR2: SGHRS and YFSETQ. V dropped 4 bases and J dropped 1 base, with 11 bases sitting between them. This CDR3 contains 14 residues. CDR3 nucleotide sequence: TGCGCCAGCAGCCCTGCTATAAGGAACACTGAAGCTTTCTTT. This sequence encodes CASSPAIRNTEAFF.

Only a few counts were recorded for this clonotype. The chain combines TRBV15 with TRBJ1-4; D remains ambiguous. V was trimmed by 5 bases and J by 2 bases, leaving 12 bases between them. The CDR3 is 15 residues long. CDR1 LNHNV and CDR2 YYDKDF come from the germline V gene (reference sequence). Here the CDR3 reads CATSSSSLTNEKLFF. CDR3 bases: TGTGCCACCAGCTCGTCCTCCCTTACTAATGAAAAACTGTTTTTT. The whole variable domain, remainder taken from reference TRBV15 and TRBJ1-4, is DAMVIQNPRYQVTQFGKPVTLSCSQTLNHNVMYWYQQKSSQAPKLLFHYYDKDFNNEADTPDNFQSRRPNTSFCFLDIRSPGLGDTAMYLCATSSSSLTNEKLFFGSGTQLSVL.

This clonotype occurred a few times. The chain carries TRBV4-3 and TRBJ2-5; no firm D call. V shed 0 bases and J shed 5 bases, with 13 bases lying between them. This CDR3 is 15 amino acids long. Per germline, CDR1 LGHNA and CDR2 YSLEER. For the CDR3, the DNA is TGCGCCAGCAGCCAAGATCGACGGCAATGGGAGACCCAGTACTTC. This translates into CASSQDRRQWETQYF.

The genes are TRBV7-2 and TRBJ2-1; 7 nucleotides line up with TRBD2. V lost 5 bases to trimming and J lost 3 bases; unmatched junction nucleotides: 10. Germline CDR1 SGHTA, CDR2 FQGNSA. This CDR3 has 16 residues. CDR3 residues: CASSPLGGGGYNEQFF. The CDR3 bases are TGTGCCAGCAGCCCCTTGGGCGGGGGAGGCTACAATGAGCAGTTCTTC.

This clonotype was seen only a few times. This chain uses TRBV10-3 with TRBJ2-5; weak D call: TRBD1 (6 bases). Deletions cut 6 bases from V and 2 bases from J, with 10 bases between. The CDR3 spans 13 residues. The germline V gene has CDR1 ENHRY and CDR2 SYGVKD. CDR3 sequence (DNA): TGTGCCATCAGGGGGGCAGCTCAAGAGACCCAGTACTTC. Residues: CAIRGAAQETQYF.

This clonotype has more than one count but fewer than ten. CDR3 in DNA: TGTGCCAGCAGTCGCGGGGAACGAGAGACCCAGTACTTC. Translating gives CASSRGERETQYF. The V call is TRBV2, the J call TRBJ2-5; maybe TRBD2 (6 bases). Germline loops: CDR1 SNHLY, CDR2 FYNNEI. Trimming cost V 5 bases and J 4 bases, with 11 bases left between them. There are 13 residues in the CDR3.

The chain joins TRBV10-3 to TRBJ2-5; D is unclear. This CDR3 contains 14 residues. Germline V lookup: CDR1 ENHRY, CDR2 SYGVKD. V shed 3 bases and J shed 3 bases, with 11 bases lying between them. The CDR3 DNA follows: TGTGCCATCAGTGACTCCGACTCGGAAGAGACCCAGTACTTC. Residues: CAISDSDSEETQYF.

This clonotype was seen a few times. The CDR3 loop is CASSYFATGGLVPGANVLTF. CDR3 in DNA: TGTGCCAGCAGTTACTTCGCGACAGGGGGCCTTGTCCCTGGGGCCAACGTCCTGACTTTC. The chain couples TRBV6-2 or TRBV6-3 to TRBJ2-6, with TRBD1 matching 10 bases. Germline CDR1 MNHEY, CDR2 SVGEGT. After removal of 1 base from V and 2 bases from J, the junction contained 11 bases not matched to a gene. This CDR3 has 20 amino acids.

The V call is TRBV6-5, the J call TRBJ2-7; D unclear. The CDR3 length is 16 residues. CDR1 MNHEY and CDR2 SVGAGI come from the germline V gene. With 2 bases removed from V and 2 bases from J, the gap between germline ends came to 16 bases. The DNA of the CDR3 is TGTGCCAGCAGTTACCTCTCCTTCGCGTCAACCTACGAGCAGTACTTC. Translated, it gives CASSYLSFASTYEQYF.

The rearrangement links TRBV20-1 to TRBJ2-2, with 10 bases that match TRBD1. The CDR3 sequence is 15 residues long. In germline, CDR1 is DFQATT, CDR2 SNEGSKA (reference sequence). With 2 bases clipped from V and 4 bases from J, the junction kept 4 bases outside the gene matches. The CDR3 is CSARSRDRGTGELFF. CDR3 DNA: TGCAGTGCTAGATCCCGGGACAGGGGCACCGGGGAGCTGTTTTTT.

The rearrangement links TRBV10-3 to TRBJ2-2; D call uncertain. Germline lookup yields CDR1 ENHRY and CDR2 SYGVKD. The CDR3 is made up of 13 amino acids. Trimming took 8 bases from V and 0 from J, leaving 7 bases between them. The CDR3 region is CAICPTNTGELFF. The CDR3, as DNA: TGTGCCATCTGCCCCACGAACACCGGGGAGCTGTTTTTT.

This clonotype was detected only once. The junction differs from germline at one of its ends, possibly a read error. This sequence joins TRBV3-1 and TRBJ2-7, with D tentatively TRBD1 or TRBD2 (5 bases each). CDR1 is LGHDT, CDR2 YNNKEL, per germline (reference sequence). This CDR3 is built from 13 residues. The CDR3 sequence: CAISEGQFYEQYF. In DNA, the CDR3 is TGTGCCATCAGCGAGGGGCAGTTCTACGAGCAGTACTTC.

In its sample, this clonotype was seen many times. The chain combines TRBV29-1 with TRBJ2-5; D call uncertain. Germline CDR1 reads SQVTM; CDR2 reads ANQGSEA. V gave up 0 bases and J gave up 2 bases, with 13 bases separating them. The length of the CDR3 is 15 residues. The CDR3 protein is CSVEDRLANQETQYF. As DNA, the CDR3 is TGCAGCGTTGAAGATCGTCTGGCAAATCAAGAGACCCAGTACTTC.

The CDR3 here is CASSMISGANVLTF. The CDR3 DNA reads TGTGCCAGCAGTATGATCTCTGGGGCCAACGTCCTGACTTTC. The V gene is TRBV12-3 or TRBV12-4, the J gene TRBJ2-6; D uncertain. The CDR3 extends over 14 amino acids. V was shortened by 5 bases and J by 0 bases, with 5 bases between the two germline ends.

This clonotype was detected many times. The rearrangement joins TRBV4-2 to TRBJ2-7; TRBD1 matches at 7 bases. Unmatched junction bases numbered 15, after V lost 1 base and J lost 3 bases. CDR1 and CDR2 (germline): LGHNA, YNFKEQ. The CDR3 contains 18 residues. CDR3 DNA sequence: TGTGCCAGCAGCCAAGCGCCCTCCCCGGACACAGGGGACTACGAGCAGTACTTC. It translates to CASSQAPSPDTGDYEQYF.

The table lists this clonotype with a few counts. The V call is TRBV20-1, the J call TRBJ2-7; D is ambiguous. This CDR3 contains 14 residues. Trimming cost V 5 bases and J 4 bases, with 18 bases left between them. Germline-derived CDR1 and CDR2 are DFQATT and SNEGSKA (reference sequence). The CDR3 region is CSAPPHSSPYEQYF. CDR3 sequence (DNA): TGCAGTGCTCCCCCCCACAGCTCCCCTTACGAGCAGTACTTC.

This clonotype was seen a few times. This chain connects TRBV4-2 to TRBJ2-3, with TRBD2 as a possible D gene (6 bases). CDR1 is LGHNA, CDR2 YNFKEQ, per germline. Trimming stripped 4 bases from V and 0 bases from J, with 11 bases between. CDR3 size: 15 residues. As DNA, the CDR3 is TGTGCCAGCAGCCCAGGACTAATTAGCACAGATACGCAGTATTTT. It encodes CASSPGLISTDTQYF.